This is a list of T cell receptor beta chains from one sample in a study of blood T cell repertoires in COVID-19. This table comes from immunoSEQ multiplex PCR, and its TCRdb copy is limited to in-frame clones, with some not included. This table holds under 85,000 clones, 65% to 90% found once. Sequencing was performed on peripheral blood. Receptor source: a man older than 75 with acute or convalescent COVID-19. Both conserved end residues are part of each CDR3. Each record gives: clone size, D gene, CDR3 length, J gene, V gene, CDR3 DNA, CDR3 protein. D genes are given only for firm matches. The listing skips clone size in some rows; elsewhere it reads once, few, many or a size class.

abundance: -
d_gene: TRBD2
len: 16
j_gene: TRBJ2-1
v_gene: TRBV7-2
CDR3nt: TGTGCCAGCAGCTTAAACTCTCCGGGAGGATACAATGAGCAGTTCTTC
CDR3aa: CASSLNSPGGYNEQFF

abundance: -
d_gene: -
len: 15
j_gene: TRBJ2-7
v_gene: TRBV3-1/TRBV3-2
CDR3nt: TGTGCCAGCAGCCAAGTCGCGGCAGCCCCCTACGAGCAGTACTTC
CDR3aa: CASSQVAAAPYEQYF

abundance: -
d_gene: -
len: 14
j_gene: TRBJ1-2
v_gene: TRBV5-1
CDR3nt: TGCGCCAGCAGCTTGGGGGTTCAGGGGCGAGGCTACACCTTC
CDR3aa: CASSLGVQGRGYTF

abundance: -
d_gene: -
len: 15
j_gene: TRBJ2-2
v_gene: TRBV6-1
CDR3nt: TGTGCCAGCAGTGAGAGAAACGGGAACACCGGGGAGCTGTTTTTT
CDR3aa: CASSERNGNTGELFF

abundance: -
d_gene: -
len: 14
j_gene: TRBJ2-1
v_gene: TRBV2
CDR3nt: TGTGCCAGCGTAGTCGGAGCCTCCTACAATGAGCAGTTCTTC
CDR3aa: CASVVGASYNEQFF

abundance: -
d_gene: -
len: 16
j_gene: TRBJ2-1
v_gene: TRBV29-1
CDR3nt: TGCAGCGTTGTGGGGGTTCCGGGACATAGCTACAATGAGCAGTTCTTC
CDR3aa: CSVVGVPGHSYNEQFF

abundance: -
d_gene: -
len: 16
j_gene: TRBJ2-1
v_gene: TRBV6-5
CDR3nt: TGTGCCAGCAGTTACTCGGGGACACCCTCCTTAAAGGAGCAGTTCTTC
CDR3aa: CASSYSGTPSLKEQFF

abundance: -
d_gene: -
len: 15
j_gene: TRBJ1-6
v_gene: TRBV7-6
CDR3nt: TGTGCCAGCAGCTTAAAGAGCTCCTATAATTCACCCCTCCACTTT
CDR3aa: CASSLKSSYNSPLHF

abundance: few
d_gene: TRBD2
len: 19
j_gene: TRBJ2-1
v_gene: TRBV3-1/TRBV3-2
CDR3nt: TGTGCCAGCAGCCAAGGCCGGACTAGCGGGAGGGTACGGTGGAATGAGCAGTTCTTC
CDR3aa: CASSQGRTSGRVRWNEQFF

abundance: -
d_gene: TRBD2
len: 14
j_gene: TRBJ2-7
v_gene: TRBV29-1
CDR3nt: TGCAGCGTTGGGGGGGGACTAGCGAGCAACGAGCAGTACTTC
CDR3aa: CSVGGGLASNEQYF

abundance: -
d_gene: TRBD2
len: 18
j_gene: TRBJ2-1
v_gene: TRBV24-1
CDR3nt: TGTGCCACCAGTGATGGCCTAGCGGGAGGGAGCTCCTACAATGAGCAGTTCTTC
CDR3aa: CATSDGLAGGSSYNEQFF

abundance: -
d_gene: -
len: 17
j_gene: TRBJ2-5
v_gene: TRBV4-3
CDR3nt: TGCGCCAGCAGCCAAGGGAGTCCGGGTGGGAGTCAAGAGACCCAGTACTTC
CDR3aa: CASSQGSPGGSQETQYF

abundance: few
d_gene: -
len: 15
j_gene: TRBJ2-3
v_gene: TRBV4-1
CDR3nt: TGCGCCAGCAGCCGAGAGGACAGAAGCACAGATACGCAGTATTTT
CDR3aa: CASSREDRSTDTQYF

abundance: -
d_gene: TRBD1
len: 18
j_gene: TRBJ2-5
v_gene: TRBV5-3
CDR3nt: TGTGCCAGAAGCTTGGAAGGGACAGGGGATGGAAAATGCGAGACCCAGTACTTC
CDR3aa: CARSLEGTGDGKCETQYF

abundance: -
d_gene: TRBD1
len: 14
j_gene: TRBJ2-5
v_gene: TRBV5-6
CDR3nt: TGTGCCAGCAGCTTGACAGGGGTGGGGGAGACCCAGTACTTC
CDR3aa: CASSLTGVGETQYF

abundance: -
d_gene: -
len: 15
j_gene: TRBJ2-5
v_gene: TRBV7-9
CDR3nt: TGTGCCAGCAGCTTAGAGGCAGGGTCAGCGGAGACCCAGTACTTC
CDR3aa: CASSLEAGSAETQYF

abundance: -
d_gene: TRBD2
len: 18
j_gene: TRBJ2-7
v_gene: TRBV19
CDR3nt: TGTGCCAGTAGTATTTCAGGGTGGCCTAGCGGGAGCAAATACGAGCAGTACTTC
CDR3aa: CASSISGWPSGSKYEQYF

abundance: -
d_gene: TRBD1
len: 15
j_gene: TRBJ2-6
v_gene: TRBV4-2
CDR3nt: TGTGCCAGCAGCCAACAGGGGGCTGGGGCCAACGTCCTGACTTTC
CDR3aa: CASSQQGAGANVLTF

abundance: -
d_gene: -
len: 12
j_gene: TRBJ1-2
v_gene: TRBV7-8
CDR3nt: TGTGCCAGCAGCTTAGCGGAGTATGGCTACACCTTC
CDR3aa: CASSLAEYGYTF

abundance: -
d_gene: -
len: 13
j_gene: TRBJ1-1
v_gene: TRBV6-6
CDR3nt: TGTGCCACTGCGCGTTGGGGAGGGACTGAAGCTTTCTTT
CDR3aa: CATARWGGTEAFF

abundance: -
d_gene: TRBD2
len: 15
j_gene: TRBJ2-3
v_gene: TRBV10-2
CDR3nt: TGCGCCAGCGGAGTCCCGGGACTAGGGGCAGATACGCAGTATTTT
CDR3aa: CASGVPGLGADTQYF

abundance: -
d_gene: TRBD1
len: 15
j_gene: TRBJ1-2
v_gene: TRBV6-5
CDR3nt: TGTGCCAGCAGTTCCAGGGACAGGGGGCTCCATGGCTACACCTTC
CDR3aa: CASSSRDRGLHGYTF

abundance: -
d_gene: TRBD1
len: 12
j_gene: TRBJ2-7
v_gene: TRBV5-1
CDR3nt: TGCGCCAGCAGCGTGGACAGGAGCGAGCAGTACTTC
CDR3aa: CASSVDRSEQYF

abundance: few
d_gene: -
len: 17
j_gene: TRBJ1-3
v_gene: TRBV30
CDR3nt: TGTGCCTGGAGTGTACAATTTGACAGTGGATCTGGAAACACCATATATTTT
CDR3aa: CAWSVQFDSGSGNTIYF

abundance: -
d_gene: TRBD2
len: 16
j_gene: TRBJ2-1
v_gene: TRBV6-2/TRBV6-3
CDR3nt: TGTGCCAGCAGTTATACCGCTAGCGGGAGAGGGAATGAGCAGTTCTTC
CDR3aa: CASSYTASGRGNEQFF

abundance: few
d_gene: TRBD1
len: 15
j_gene: TRBJ1-5
v_gene: TRBV29-1
CDR3nt: TGCAGCGTTATAACCGGGACAGGGGATAGACAGCCCCAGCATTTT
CDR3aa: CSVITGTGDRQPQHF

abundance: -
d_gene: TRBD1
len: 15
j_gene: TRBJ2-7
v_gene: TRBV5-1
CDR3nt: TGCGCCAGCAGCAAGGACAGGGCTATAGCCCACGAGCAGTACTTC
CDR3aa: CASSKDRAIAHEQYF

abundance: -
d_gene: TRBD1
len: 14
j_gene: TRBJ1-2
v_gene: TRBV5-1
CDR3nt: TGCGCCAGCAGCCTGGGACAGGCCTATGATGGCTACACCTTC
CDR3aa: CASSLGQAYDGYTF

abundance: -
d_gene: TRBD1
len: 17
j_gene: TRBJ2-2
v_gene: TRBV27
CDR3nt: TGTGCCAGCAGCGACCTCTTCAGGGGGACGGACACCGGGGAGCTGTTTTTT
CDR3aa: CASSDLFRGTDTGELFF

abundance: -
d_gene: -
len: 15
j_gene: TRBJ1-5
v_gene: TRBV7-2
CDR3nt: TGTGCCAGCAGCTTAGGTGGAGGCGGCAATCAGCCCCAGCATTTT
CDR3aa: CASSLGGGGNQPQHF

abundance: once
d_gene: TRBD1
len: 16
j_gene: TRBJ2-7
v_gene: TRBV19
CDR3nt: TGTGCCAGTAGCCGAGCCGGGACAGGTGGACTCTACGAGCAGTACTTC
CDR3aa: CASSRAGTGGLYEQYF

abundance: -
d_gene: TRBD1
len: 13
j_gene: TRBJ1-2
v_gene: TRBV5-8
CDR3nt: TGTGCCAGCAGCATAAAACGACAGGGGGCTATCACCTTC
CDR3aa: CASSIKRQGAITF

abundance: -
d_gene: -
len: 14
j_gene: TRBJ1-5
v_gene: TRBV30
CDR3nt: TGTGCCTGGAGTGGAGAAAATAGCAATCAGCCCCAGCATTTT
CDR3aa: CAWSGENSNQPQHF

abundance: -
d_gene: TRBD1
len: 15
j_gene: TRBJ1-1
v_gene: TRBV29-1
CDR3nt: TGCAGCGTTAGCTTCCGGGGACAGGGGAACACTGAAGCTTTCTTT
CDR3aa: CSVSFRGQGNTEAFF

abundance: -
d_gene: -
len: 14
j_gene: TRBJ2-1
v_gene: TRBV10-1
CDR3nt: TGCGCCAGCAGTGACCGGGGACAAACATATGAGCAGTTCTTC
CDR3aa: CASSDRGQTYEQFF

abundance: few
d_gene: -
len: 15
j_gene: TRBJ1-2
v_gene: TRBV23-1
CDR3nt: TGCGCCAGCAGTCAATTCTTGTGGAGTCCCTATGGCTACACCTTC
CDR3aa: CASSQFLWSPYGYTF

abundance: once
d_gene: TRBD1
len: 13
j_gene: TRBJ1-2
v_gene: TRBV29-1
CDR3nt: TGCAGCGCAAGGGGACAGAAGACCTATGGCTACACCTTC
CDR3aa: CSARGQKTYGYTF

abundance: few
d_gene: TRBD2
len: 15
j_gene: TRBJ2-7
v_gene: TRBV5-1
CDR3nt: TGCGCCAGCAGCTTGGTAGCGGGAGAGCTTTACGAGCAGTACTTC
CDR3aa: CASSLVAGELYEQYF

abundance: -
d_gene: -
len: 15
j_gene: TRBJ1-2
v_gene: TRBV2
CDR3nt: TGTGCCAGCACCCAAAATTGGGCTCTTAACTATGGCTACACCTTC
CDR3aa: CASTQNWALNYGYTF

abundance: -
d_gene: -
len: 11
j_gene: TRBJ2-1
v_gene: TRBV24-1
CDR3nt: TGTGCCACCAGTGATAGAGATGAGCAGTTCTTC
CDR3aa: CATSDRDEQFF